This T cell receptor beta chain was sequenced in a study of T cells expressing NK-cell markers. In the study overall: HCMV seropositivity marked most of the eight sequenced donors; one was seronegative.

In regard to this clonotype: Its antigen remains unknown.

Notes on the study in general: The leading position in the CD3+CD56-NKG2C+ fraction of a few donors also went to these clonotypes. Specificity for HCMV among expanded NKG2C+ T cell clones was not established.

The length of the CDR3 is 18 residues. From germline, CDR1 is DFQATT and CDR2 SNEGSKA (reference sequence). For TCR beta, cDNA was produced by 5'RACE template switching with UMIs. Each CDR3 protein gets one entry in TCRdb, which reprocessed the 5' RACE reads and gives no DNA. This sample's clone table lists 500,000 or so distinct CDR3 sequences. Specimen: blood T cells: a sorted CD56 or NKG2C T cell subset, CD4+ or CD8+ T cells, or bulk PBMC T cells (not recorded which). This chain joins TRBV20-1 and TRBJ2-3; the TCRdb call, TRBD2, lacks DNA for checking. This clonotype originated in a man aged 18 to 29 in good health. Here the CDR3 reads CSAREVTSGRALTDTQYF.